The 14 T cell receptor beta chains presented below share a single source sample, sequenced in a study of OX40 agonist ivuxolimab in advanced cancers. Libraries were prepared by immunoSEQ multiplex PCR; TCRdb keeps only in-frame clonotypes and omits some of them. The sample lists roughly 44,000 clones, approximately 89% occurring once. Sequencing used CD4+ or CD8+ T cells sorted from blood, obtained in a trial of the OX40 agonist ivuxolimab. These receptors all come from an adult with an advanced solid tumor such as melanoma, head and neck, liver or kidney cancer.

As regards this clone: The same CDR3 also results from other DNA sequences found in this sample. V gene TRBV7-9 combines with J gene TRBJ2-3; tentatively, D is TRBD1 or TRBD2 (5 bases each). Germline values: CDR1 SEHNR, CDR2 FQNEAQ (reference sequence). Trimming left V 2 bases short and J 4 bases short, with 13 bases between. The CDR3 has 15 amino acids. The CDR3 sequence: CASSLTSGGADTQYF. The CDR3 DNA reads TGTGCCAGCAGCTTAACTAGTGGGGGAGCAGATACGCAGTATTTT.

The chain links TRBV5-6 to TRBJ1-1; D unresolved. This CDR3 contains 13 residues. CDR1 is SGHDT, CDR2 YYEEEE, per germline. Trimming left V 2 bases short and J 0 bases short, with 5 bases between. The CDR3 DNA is TGTGCCAGCAGCTTCCCCCTGAACACTGAAGCTTTCTTT. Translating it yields CASSFPLNTEAFF.

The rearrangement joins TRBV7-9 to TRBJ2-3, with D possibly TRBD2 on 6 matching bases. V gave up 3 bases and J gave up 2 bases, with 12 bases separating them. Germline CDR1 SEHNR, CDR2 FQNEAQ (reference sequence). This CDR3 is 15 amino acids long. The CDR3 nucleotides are TGTGCCAGCAGCTTGGGACTGGCGAACACAGATACGCAGTATTTT. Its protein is CASSLGLANTDTQYF.

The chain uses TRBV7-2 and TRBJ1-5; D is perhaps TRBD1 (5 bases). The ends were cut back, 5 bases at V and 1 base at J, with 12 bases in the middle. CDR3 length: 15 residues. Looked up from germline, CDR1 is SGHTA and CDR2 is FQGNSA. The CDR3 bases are TGTGCCAGCAGCCCCACCCGGGGGAGCAATCAGCCCCAGCATTTT. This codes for CASSPTRGSNQPQHF.

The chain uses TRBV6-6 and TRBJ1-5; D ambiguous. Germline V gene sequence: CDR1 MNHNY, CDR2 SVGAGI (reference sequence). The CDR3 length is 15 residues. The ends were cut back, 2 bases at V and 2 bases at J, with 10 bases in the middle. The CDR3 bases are TGTGCCAGCAGTTACAGGCCGGGCGGCAATCAGCCCCAGCATTTT. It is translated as CASSYRPGGNQPQHF.

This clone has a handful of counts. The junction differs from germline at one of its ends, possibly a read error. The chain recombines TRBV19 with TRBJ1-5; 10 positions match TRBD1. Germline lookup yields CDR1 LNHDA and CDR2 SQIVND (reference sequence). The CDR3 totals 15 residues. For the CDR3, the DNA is TGTGCCAGTAGTTTATGGGACAGGGGTAGTCAGGCCCAGCATTTT. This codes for CASSLWDRGSQAQHF.

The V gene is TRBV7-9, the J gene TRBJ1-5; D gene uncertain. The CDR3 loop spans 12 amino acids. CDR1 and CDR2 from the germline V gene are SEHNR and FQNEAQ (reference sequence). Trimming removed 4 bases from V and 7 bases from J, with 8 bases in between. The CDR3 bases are TGTGCCAGCAGCTCGGGATGGCAGCCCCAGCATTTT. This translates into CASSSGWQPQHF.

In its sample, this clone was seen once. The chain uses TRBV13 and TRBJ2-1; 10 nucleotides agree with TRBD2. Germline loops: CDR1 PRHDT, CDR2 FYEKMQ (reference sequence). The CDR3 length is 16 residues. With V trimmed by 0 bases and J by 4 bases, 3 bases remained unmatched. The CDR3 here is CASSLGLAGRYNEQFF. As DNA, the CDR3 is TGTGCCAGCAGCTTAGGACTAGCGGGAAGGTACAATGAGCAGTTCTTC. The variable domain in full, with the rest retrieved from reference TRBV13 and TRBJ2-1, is AAGVIQSPRHLIKEKRETATLKCYPIPRHDTVYWYQQGPGQDPQFLISFYEKMQSDKGSIPDRFSAQQFSDYHSELNMSSLELGDSALYFCASSLGLAGRYNEQFFGPGTRLTVL.

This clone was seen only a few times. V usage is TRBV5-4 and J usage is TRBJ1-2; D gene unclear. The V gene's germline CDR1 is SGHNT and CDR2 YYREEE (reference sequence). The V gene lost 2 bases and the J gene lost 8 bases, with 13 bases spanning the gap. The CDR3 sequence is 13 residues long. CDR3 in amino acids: CASSFDSDLGYTF. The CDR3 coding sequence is TGTGCCAGCAGCTTCGACTCGGACCTCGGCTACACCTTC.

In DNA form, the CDR3 reads TGTGCCAGTAGTCCCGAGGTGGGTGGGTCTGAAGCTTTCTTT. Encoded protein: CASSPEVGGSEAFF. The V and J genes are TRBV19 and TRBJ1-1; D remains ambiguous. The CDR3 extends over 14 amino acids. V lost 5 bases and J 6 bases, leaving 16 bases between the germline ends. The V gene's germline CDR1 is LNHDA and CDR2 SQIVND (reference sequence).

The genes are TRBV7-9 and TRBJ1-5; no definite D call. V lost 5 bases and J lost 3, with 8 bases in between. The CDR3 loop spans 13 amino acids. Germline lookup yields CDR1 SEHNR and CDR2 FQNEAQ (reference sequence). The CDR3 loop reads CASSRGLNQPQHF. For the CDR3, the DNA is TGTGCCAGCAGCCGGGGTCTCAATCAGCCCCAGCATTTT.

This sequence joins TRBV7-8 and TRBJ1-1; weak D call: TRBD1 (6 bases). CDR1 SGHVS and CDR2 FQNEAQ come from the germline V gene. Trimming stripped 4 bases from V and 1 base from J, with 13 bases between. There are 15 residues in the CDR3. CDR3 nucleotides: TGTGCCAGCAGCTCCCGGGGGCCTACGAACACTGAAGCTTTCTTT. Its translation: CASSSRGPTNTEAFF.

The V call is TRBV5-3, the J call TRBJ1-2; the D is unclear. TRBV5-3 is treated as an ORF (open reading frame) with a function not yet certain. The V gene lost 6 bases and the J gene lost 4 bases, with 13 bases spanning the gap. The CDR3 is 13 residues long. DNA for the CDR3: TGTGCCAGAACGGTGAGAAAGACCTATGGCTACACCTTC. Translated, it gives CARTVRKTYGYTF.

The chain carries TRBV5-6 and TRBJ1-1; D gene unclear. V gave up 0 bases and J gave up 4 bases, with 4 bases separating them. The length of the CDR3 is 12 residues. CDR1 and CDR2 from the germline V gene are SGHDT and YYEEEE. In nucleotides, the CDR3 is TGTGCCAGCAGCTTGGGGAGCACTGAAGCTTTCTTT. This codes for CASSLGSTEAFF.